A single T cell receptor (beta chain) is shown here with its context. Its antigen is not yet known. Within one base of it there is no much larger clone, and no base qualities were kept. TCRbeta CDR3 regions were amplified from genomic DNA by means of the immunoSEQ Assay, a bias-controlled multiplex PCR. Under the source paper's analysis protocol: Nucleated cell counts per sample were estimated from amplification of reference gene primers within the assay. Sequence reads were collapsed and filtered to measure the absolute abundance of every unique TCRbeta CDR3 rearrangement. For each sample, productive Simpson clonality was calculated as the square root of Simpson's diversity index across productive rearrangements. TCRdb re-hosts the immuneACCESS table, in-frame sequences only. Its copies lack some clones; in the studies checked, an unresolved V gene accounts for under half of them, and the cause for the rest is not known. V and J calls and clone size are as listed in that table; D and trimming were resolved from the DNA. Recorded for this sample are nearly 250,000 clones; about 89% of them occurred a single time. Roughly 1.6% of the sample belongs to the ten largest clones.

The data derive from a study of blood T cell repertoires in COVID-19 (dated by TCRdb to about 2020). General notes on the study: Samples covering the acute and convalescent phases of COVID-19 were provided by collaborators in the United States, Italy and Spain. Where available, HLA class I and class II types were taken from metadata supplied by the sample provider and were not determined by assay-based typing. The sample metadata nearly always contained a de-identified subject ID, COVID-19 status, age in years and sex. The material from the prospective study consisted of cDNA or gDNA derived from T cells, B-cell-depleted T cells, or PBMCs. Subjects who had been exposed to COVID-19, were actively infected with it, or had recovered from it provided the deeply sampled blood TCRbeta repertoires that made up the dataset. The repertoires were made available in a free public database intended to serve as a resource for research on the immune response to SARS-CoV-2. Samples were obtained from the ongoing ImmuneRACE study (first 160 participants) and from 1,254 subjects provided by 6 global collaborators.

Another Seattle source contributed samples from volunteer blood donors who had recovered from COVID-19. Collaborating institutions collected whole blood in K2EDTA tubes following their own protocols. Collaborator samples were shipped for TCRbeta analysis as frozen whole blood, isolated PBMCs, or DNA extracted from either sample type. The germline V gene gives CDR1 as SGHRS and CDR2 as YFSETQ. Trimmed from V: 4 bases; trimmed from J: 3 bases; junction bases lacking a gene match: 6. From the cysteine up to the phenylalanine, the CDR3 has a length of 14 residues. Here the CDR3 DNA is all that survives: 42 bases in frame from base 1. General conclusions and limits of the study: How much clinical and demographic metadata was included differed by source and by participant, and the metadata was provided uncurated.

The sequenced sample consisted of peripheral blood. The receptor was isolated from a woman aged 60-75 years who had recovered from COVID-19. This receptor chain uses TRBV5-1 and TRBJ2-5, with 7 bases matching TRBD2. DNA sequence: TGCGCCAGCAGCCCTGGGACTATTGAAGAGACCCAGTACTTC. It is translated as CASSPGTIEETQYF.